These 2 T cell receptor beta chains were sequenced from one sample in a study of blood T cell repertoires in COVID-19. The repertoire was sequenced with immunoSEQ multiplex PCR; TCRdb's copy has only in-frame clones and lacks some. The repertoire has around 97,000 clones, 84% of them found once; the top ten carry 10% to 15%. Material: peripheral blood. These receptors all come from a human donor in a cohort sampled during active or convalescent COVID-19.

J is TRBJ2-1 and V is TRBV28; TRBD1 aligns across 9 bases. Unmatched junction bases numbered 16, after V lost 7 bases and J lost 0 bases. Germline CDR1 is MDHEN and CDR2 is SYDVKM. The CDR3 is 19 residues long. This CDR3 is CASTRWTGAGQSSYNEQFF. CDR3 DNA: TGTGCCAGCACTCGCTGGACAGGGGCCGGCCAGAGCTCCTACAATGAGCAGTTCTTC.

V and J are TRBV3-1 (or the pseudogene TRBV3-2) and TRBJ2-2; TRBD1 matches 9 bases. The CDR3 extends over 18 amino acids. CDR1 LGHDT and CDR2 YNNKEL come from the germline V gene (reference sequence). J was trimmed by 4 bases and V by 3 bases; bases with no gene match: 12. The CDR3 sequence: CASSHPRGGQGSTGELFF. The DNA for the CDR3 is TGTGCCAGCAGCCACCCCAGGGGGGGACAGGGTTCCACCGGGGAGCTGTTTTTT.